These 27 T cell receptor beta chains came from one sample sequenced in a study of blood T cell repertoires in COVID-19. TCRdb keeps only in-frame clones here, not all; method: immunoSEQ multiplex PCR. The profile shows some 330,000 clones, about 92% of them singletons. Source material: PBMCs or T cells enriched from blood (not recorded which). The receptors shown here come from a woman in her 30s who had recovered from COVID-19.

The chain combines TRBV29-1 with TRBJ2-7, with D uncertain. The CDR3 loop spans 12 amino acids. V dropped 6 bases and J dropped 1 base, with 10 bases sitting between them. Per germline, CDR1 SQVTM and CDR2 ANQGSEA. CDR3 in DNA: TGCAGCGTAGGCAGGCAATCCTACGAGCAGTACTTC. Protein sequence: CSVGRQSYEQYF.

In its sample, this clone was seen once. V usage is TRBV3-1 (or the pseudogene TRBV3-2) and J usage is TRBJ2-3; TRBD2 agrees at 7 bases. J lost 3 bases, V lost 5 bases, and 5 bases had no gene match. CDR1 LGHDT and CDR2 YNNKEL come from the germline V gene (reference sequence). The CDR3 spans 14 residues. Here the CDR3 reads CASSSRTRTDTQYF. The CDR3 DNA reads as TGTGCCAGCAGCTCTAGGACTAGAACAGATACGCAGTATTTT.

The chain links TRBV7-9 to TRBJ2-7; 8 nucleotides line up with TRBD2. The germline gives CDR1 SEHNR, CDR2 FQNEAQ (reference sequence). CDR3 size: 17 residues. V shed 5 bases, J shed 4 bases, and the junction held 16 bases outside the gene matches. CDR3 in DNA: TGTGCCAGCAGCCTGCTAGGTGGGACGGGAGGGAGATACGAGCAGTACTTC. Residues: CASSLLGGTGGRYEQYF. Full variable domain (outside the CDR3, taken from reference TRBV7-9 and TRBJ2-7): DTGVSQNPRHKITKRGQNVTFRCDPISEHNRLYWYRQTLGQGPEFLTYFQNEAQLEKSRLLSDRFSAERPKGSFSTLEIQRTEQGDSAMYLCASSLLGGTGGRYEQYFGPGTRLTVT.

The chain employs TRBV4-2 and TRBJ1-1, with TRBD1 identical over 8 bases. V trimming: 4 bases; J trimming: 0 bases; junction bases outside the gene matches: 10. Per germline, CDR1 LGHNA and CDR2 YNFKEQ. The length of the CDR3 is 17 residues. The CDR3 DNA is TGTGCCAGCAGCCTTTTATTGGGACAGGAAATGAACACTGAAGCTTTCTTT. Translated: CASSLLLGQEMNTEAFF.

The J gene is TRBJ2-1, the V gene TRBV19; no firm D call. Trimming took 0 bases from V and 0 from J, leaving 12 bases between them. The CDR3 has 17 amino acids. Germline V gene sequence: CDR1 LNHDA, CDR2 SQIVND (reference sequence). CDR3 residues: CASSIDLRASSYNEQFF. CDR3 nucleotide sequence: TGTGCCAGTAGTATAGATCTTCGCGCAAGCTCCTACAATGAGCAGTTCTTC.

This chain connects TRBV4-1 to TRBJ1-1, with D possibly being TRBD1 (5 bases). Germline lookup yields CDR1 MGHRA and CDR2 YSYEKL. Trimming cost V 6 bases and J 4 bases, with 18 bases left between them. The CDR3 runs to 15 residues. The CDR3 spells CASRKPGGGSTEAFF. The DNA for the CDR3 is TGCGCCAGCAGAAAGCCGGGGGGTGGGAGCACTGAAGCTTTCTTT.

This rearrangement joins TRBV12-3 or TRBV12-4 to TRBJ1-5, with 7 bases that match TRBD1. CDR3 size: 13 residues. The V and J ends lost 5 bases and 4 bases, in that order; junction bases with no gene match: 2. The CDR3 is CASSRGQNQPQHF. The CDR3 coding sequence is TGTGCCAGCAGTAGGGGACAGAATCAGCCCCAGCATTTT.

The CDR3 nucleotides read TGTGCCAGCAGCCAAGGGGGGACAGGGGAATTTCAGGGGACCCAGTACTTC. Translating it yields CASSQGGTGEFQGTQYF. V usage is TRBV3-1 (or the pseudogene TRBV3-2) and J usage is TRBJ2-5; TRBD1 agrees at 10 bases. CDR1 and CDR2 (germline): LGHDT, YNNKEL (reference sequence). The CDR3 covers 17 residues. With 1 base clipped from V and 7 bases from J, the junction kept 12 bases outside the gene matches.

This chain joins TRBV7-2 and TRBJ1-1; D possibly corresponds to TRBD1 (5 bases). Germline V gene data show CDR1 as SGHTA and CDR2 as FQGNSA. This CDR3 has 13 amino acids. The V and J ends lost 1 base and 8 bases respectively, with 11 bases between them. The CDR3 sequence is CASSLGQITEAFF. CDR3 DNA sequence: TGTGCCAGCAGCTTAGGACAGATAACGGAAGCTTTCTTT.

The DNA for the CDR3 is TGTGCCAGCAGTTGGGGCGGAAACACTGAAGCTTTCTTT. Its translation is CASSWGGNTEAFF. The chain combines TRBV12-3 or TRBV12-4 with TRBJ1-1; D is perhaps TRBD1 (5 bases). The V and J ends lost 4 bases and 2 bases respectively, with 8 bases between them. The length of the CDR3 is 13 residues.

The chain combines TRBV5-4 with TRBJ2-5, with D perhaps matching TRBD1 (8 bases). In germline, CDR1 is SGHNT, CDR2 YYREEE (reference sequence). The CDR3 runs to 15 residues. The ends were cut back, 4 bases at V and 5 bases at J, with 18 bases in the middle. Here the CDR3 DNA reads TGTGCCAGCAGCCGGACAGGGAGGGGCGGGGAGACCCAGTACTTC. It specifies CASSRTGRGGETQYF.

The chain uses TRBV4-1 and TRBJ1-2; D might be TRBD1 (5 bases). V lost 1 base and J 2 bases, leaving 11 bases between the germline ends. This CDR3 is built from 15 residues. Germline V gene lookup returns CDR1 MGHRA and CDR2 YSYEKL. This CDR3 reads CASSQGETGNYGYTF. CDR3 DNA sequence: TGCGCCAGCAGCCAAGGGGAAACAGGAAACTATGGCTACACCTTC.

CDR3 bases: TGTGCTAGTGGTTTGTCGGTGACGGGAAGGGATCTATCCTACGAGCAGTACTTC. Protein sequence: CASGLSVTGRDLSYEQYF. The chain carries TRBV12-5 and TRBJ2-7, with D possibly matching TRBD2 (5 bases). Germline-derived CDR1 and CDR2 are LGHNT and FRNRAP. The CDR3 contains 18 residues. The V end lost 2 bases, the J end lost 1 base, and 21 bases lay between the germline ends.

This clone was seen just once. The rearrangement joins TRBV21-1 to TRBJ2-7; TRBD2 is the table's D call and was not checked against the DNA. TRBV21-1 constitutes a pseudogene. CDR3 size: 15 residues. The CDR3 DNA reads TGTGCCAGCAGCAAAGACGGCGGGAGCTCCTACGAGCAGTACTTC. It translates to CASSKDGGSSYEQYF.

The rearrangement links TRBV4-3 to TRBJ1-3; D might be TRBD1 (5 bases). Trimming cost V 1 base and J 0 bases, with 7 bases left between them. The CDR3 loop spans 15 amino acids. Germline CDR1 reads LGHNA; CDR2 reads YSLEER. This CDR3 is CASSQAGGSGNTIYF. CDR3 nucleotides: TGCGCCAGCAGCCAAGCCGGGGGCTCTGGAAACACCATATATTTT.

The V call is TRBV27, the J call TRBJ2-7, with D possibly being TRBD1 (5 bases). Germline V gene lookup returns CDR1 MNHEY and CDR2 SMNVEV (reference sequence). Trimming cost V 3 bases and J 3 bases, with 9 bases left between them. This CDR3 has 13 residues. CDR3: CASSFSGNYEQYF. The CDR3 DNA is TGTGCCAGCAGTTTTTCAGGGAACTACGAGCAGTACTTC.

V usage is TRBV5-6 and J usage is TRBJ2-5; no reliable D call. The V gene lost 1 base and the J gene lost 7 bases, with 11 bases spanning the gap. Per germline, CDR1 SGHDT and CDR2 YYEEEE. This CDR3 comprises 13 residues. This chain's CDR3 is CASSLTRLGTQYF. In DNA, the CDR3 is TGTGCCAGCAGCTTGACCAGGTTGGGGACCCAGTACTTC.

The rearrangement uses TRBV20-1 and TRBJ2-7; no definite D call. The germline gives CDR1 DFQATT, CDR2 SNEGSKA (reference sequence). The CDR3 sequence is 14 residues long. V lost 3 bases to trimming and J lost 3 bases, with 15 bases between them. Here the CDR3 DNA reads TGCAGTGCTAGTATCCCCAGCGAAAACTACGAGCAGTACTTC. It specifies CSASIPSENYEQYF.

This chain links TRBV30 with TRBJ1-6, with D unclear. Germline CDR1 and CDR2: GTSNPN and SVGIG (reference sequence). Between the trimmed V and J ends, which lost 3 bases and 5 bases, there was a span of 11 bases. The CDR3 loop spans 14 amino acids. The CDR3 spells CAWSRGQHNSPLHF. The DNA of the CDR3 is TGTGCCTGGAGCCGTGGGCAGCATAATTCACCCCTCCACTTT.

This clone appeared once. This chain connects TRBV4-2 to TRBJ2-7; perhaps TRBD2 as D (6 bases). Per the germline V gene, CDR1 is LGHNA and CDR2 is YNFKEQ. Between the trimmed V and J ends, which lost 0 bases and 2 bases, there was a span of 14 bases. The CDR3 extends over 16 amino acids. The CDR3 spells CASSQDWTTITYEQYF. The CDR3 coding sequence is TGTGCCAGCAGCCAAGACTGGACTACCATAACCTACGAGCAGTACTTC.

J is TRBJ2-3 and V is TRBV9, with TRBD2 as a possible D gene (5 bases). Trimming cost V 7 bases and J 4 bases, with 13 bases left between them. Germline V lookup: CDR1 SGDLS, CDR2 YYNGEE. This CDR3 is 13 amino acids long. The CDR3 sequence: CASGGAVPDTQYF. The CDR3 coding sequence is TGTGCCAGCGGCGGAGCGGTTCCAGATACGCAGTATTTT.

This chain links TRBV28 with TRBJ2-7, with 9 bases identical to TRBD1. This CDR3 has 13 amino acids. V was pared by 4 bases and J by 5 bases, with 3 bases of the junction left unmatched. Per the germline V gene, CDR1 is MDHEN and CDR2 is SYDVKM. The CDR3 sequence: CASSSGQGDEQYF. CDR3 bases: TGTGCCAGCAGTTCGGGACAGGGCGACGAGCAGTACTTC.

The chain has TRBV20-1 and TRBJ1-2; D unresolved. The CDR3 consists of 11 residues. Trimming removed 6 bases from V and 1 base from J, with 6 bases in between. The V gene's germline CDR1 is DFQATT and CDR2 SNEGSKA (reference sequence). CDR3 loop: CSASSNYGYTF. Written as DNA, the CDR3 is TGCAGTGCATCTAGTAACTATGGCTACACCTTC.

The CDR3 sequence: CASSSPTGGWSGANVLTF. CDR3 DNA sequence: TGTGCCAGTAGTTCTCCTACAGGGGGCTGGTCTGGGGCCAACGTCCTGACTTTC. The rearrangement links TRBV19 to TRBJ2-6; TRBD1 aligns across 9 bases. The length of the CDR3 is 18 residues. The germline gives CDR1 LNHDA, CDR2 SQIVND (reference sequence). V shed 5 bases and J 1 base; nucleotides not matched to a gene: 9. Full variable domain (remainder filled in from reference TRBV19 and TRBJ2-6): DGGITQSPKYLFRKEGQNVTLSCEQNLNHDAMYWYRQDPGQGLRLIYYSQIVNDFQKGDIAEGYSVSREKKESFPLTVTSAQKNPTAFYLCASSSPTGGWSGANVLTFGAGSRLTVL.

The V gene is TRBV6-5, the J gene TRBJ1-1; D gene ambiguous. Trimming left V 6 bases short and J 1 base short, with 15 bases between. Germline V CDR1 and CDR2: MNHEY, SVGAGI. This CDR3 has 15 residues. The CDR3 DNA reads TGTGCCAGCAGCCCCACACGGCGGGGGAACACTGAAGCTTTCTTT. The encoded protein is CASSPTRRGNTEAFF.

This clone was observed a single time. The CDR3 DNA is TGCGCCAGCAGCCAAGACCTTACTACGATGAACACTGAAGCTTTCTTT. It translates to CASSQDLTTMNTEAFF. This chain connects TRBV4-1 to TRBJ1-1; the D is unclear. V lost 0 bases and J lost 0, with 11 bases in between. Germline CDR1 and CDR2: MGHRA and YSYEKL. CDR3 length equals 16 residues.

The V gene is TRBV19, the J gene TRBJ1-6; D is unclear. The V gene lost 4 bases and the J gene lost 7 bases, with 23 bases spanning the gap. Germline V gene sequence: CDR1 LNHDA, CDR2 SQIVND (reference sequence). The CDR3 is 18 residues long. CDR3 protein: CASSKRVIYSAGNSPLHF. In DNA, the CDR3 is TGTGCCAGTAGTAAGAGGGTAATTTACAGCGCTGGGAATTCACCCCTCCACTTT.